The clone carrying this TCR beta chain has ten or more counts. Its antigen is unidentified. This record comes from a study of T cells in Graves' hyperthyroidism and ophthalmopathy. Amplified TCR beta CDR3 regions came from RNA transcripts. During a first-round RT-PCR of the TCR CDR3, the HTBI primer set was used. TCRdb reprocessed the multiplex PCR reads via MiXCR and lists one record per CDR3 protein. The profile shows approximately 400,000 distinct CDR3 sequences, 13% of them singletons. Regarding the study as a whole: The model forecast ophthalmopathy, anticipating it by a median around 6.5 months before onset.

The CDR3 extends over 14 amino acids. Germline CDR1 SGHAT, CDR2 FQDESV (reference sequence). V was cut by 4 bases and J by 7 bases, with 14 bases left in between. This chain connects TRBV11-1 to TRBJ2-1; D ambiguous. Sample: blood. The source of this sequence is a man younger than 45 with Graves' hyperthyroidism that later progressed to Graves' ophthalmopathy. The CDR3 DNA is TGTGCCAGCAGCTCCGGGCGCATTGTGAATGAGCAGTTCTTC. The encoded protein is CASSSGRIVNEQFF. The whole variable domain, filled in from reference TRBV11-1 and TRBJ2-1, reads EAEVAQSPRYKITEKSQAVAFWCDPISGHATLYWYRQILGQGPELLVQFQDESVVDDSQLPKDRFSAERLKGVDSTLKIQPAELGDSAMYLCASSSGRIVNEQFFGPGTRLTVL.